This TCR beta chain derives from a study of shared clonotypes between healthy human individuals. Study as a whole: CD8 memory received one plate per donor, CD8 naive two, CD4 memory three and CD4 naive three.

Broader study findings: Relative to memory subsets, naive subsets generally showed larger estimated richness.

At the deep level, the assay was run. The data were produced by immunoSEQ multiplex PCR, yet TCRdb's version contains in-frame clones alone and is incomplete. This table has about 2,500,000 clones, more than 80% appearing once. With regard to this clone: What it binds is not known.

Germline-derived CDR1 and CDR2 are SGHTA and FQGNSA. The ends lost 1 base at V and 7 bases at J; junction bases unmatched: 3. The CDR3 covers 15 residues. Sequencing was done on a sample of naive CD4+ T cells sorted from blood. Subset here: CD45RA+ positively selected. The rearrangement joins TRBV7-2 to TRBJ1-6; 8 positions agree with TRBD1. This TCR derives from a man between 18 and 35 years old in good health. The CDR3 is CASSLEGQANSPLHF. The DNA for the CDR3 is TGTGCCAGCAGCTTAGAGGGACAGGCCAATTCACCCCTCCACTTT.